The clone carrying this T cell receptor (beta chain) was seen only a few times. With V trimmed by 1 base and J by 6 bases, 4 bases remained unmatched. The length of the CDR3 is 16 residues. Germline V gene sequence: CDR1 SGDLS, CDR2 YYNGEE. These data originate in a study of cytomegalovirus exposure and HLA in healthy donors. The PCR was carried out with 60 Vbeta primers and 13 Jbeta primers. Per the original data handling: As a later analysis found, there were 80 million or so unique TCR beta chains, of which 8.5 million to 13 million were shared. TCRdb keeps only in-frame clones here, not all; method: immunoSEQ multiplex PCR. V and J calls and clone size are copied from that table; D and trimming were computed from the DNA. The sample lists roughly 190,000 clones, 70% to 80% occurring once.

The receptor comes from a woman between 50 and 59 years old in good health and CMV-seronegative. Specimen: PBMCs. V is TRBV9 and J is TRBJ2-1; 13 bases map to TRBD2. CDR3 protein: CASSVFGLAGVNEQFF. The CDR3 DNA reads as TGTGCCAGCAGCGTATTCGGACTAGCGGGAGTCAATGAGCAGTTCTTC.